This T cell receptor beta chain derives from a study of T cells in Graves' hyperthyroidism and ophthalmopathy. Inclusion characteristics of ophthalmopathy patients comprised a Clinical Activity Score of at least 3, a NOSPECS grade of at least 4, and duration under 3 months. PBMCs stemmed from around 10 ml fresh peripheral blood. This CDR3 is built from 15 residues. The germline gives CDR1 SGHTA, CDR2 FQGNSA. V was clipped by 7 bases and J by 6 bases, with 19 bases between them. Template material for amplifying TCR beta CDR3 regions consisted of RNA transcripts. First-round RT-PCR with HTBI primers amplified the TCR CDR3 region. TCRdb fed the multiplex PCR reads into MiXCR, producing one record per CDR3 protein. This sample has around 600,000 distinct CDR3 sequences, with 16% found just once. This clonotype was seen ten or more times. As yet, its antigen is unknown. The study, taken as a whole, reports: Ophthalmopathy cases were set apart from stable hyperthyroidism by a 13 V-J model. Most thyroid clonotypes that were expanded above 0.001 also turned up in blood.

Specimen: blood. The chain is built from TRBV7-2 and TRBJ2-1, with D uncertain. The receptor's source is a middle-aged woman with Graves' ophthalmopathy. The CDR3 protein is CASNPIHAVGNEQFF. As DNA, the CDR3 is TGTGCCAGCAACCCTATCCACGCGGTAGGCAATGAGCAGTTCTTC.